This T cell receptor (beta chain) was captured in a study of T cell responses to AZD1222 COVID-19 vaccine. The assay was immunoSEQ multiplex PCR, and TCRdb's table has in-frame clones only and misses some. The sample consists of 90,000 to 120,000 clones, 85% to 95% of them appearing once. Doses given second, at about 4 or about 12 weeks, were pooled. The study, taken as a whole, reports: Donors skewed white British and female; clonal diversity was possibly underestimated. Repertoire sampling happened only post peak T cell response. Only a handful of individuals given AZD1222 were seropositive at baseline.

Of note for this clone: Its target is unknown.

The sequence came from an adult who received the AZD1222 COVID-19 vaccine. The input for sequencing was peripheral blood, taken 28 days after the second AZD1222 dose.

CDR3 in amino acids: CASTPDRFLEKLFF. The CDR3 DNA is TGTGCCAGCACTCCGGACAGGTTTCTTGAAAAACTGTTTTTT. This rearrangement joins TRBV6-5 to TRBJ1-4; TRBD1 matches at 7 bases. CDR3 length: 14 amino acids. Germline V lookup: CDR1 MNHEY, CDR2 SVGAGI. Unmatched junction bases numbered 9, after V lost 7 bases and J lost 7 bases.